Presented here are 32 T cell receptor beta chains from one specimen sequenced in a study of blood T cell repertoires in COVID-19. TCRdb keeps only in-frame clones here, not all; method: immunoSEQ multiplex PCR. Here the sample spans hundreds of thousands of clones, 82% being singletons. The sample taken for sequencing was PBMCs or T cells enriched from blood (not recorded which). These receptors came from a woman aged 60-75 years who had recovered from COVID-19.

The J gene is TRBJ2-1, the V gene TRBV7-2; 11 bases line up with TRBD2. This CDR3 has 17 amino acids. The ends lost 4 bases at V and 4 bases at J; junction bases unmatched: 9. Per the germline V gene, CDR1 is SGHTA and CDR2 is FQGNSA. CDR3 amino acids: CASSSLQGTSGYNEQFF. The CDR3 DNA sequence: TGTGCCAGCAGCTCCCTTCAAGGGACTAGCGGATACAATGAGCAGTTCTTC.

This clone was observed a few times. The chain is built from TRBV6-5 and TRBJ2-1; 10 bases are shared with TRBD2. This CDR3 contains 15 residues. The junction had 8 bases not matched to a gene; V was cut back by 5 bases and J by 7 bases. The germline gives CDR1 MNHEY, CDR2 SVGAGI. CDR3 protein: CASSTPAGGRNEQFF. The CDR3 bases are TGTGCCAGCAGTACCCCAGCGGGGGGGCGGAATGAGCAGTTCTTC.

This chain uses TRBV5-4 with TRBJ2-3; D remains ambiguous. V was shortened by 1 base and J by 3 bases, with 9 bases between the two germline ends. This CDR3 spans 14 amino acids. Germline assignment: CDR1 SGHNT and CDR2 YYREEE (reference sequence). CDR3 sequence (DNA): TGTGCCAGCAGCTTGACGATCCTAACAGATACGCAGTATTTT. Translating gives CASSLTILTDTQYF. Complete variable domain (other parts from reference TRBV5-4 and TRBJ2-3): ETGVTQSPTHLIKTRGQQVTLRCSSQSGHNTVSWYQQALGQGPQFIFQYYREEENGRGNFPPRFSGLQFPNYSSELNVNALELDDSALYLCASSLTILTDTQYFGPGTRLTVL.

The chain joins TRBV6-5 to TRBJ1-2, with a weak D call TRBD1 (5 bases). Germline V gene data show CDR1 as MNHEY and CDR2 as SVGAGI. With 2 bases removed from V and 3 bases from J, the gap between germline ends came to 7 bases. CDR3 size: 13 residues. In DNA form, the CDR3 reads TGTGCCAGCAGTTACGACAGAGACTATGGCTACACCTTC. Protein: CASSYDRDYGYTF.

The rearrangement uses TRBV6-5 and TRBJ1-4; 8 bases fit TRBD1. Per the germline V gene, CDR1 is MNHEY and CDR2 is SVGAGI. Trimming cost V 2 bases and J 6 bases; bases outside gene matches: 5. The CDR3 spans 15 residues. The CDR3: CASSYDQGADEKLFF. The CDR3 DNA sequence: TGTGCCAGCAGTTACGATCAGGGGGCCGATGAAAAACTGTTTTTT.

The chain couples TRBV7-6 to TRBJ2-2; D is ambiguous. Deletions cut 2 bases from V and 0 bases from J, with 13 bases between. This CDR3 is built from 17 residues. Germline V gene lookup returns CDR1 SGHVS and CDR2 FNYEAQ. The DNA for the CDR3 is TGTGCCAGCAGCTTATTTCTCGATGGAGCGAACACCGGGGAGCTGTTTTTT. This sequence encodes CASSLFLDGANTGELFF. The variable domain in full, with the rest retrieved from reference TRBV7-6 and TRBJ2-2, is GAGVSQSPRYKVTKRGQDVALRCDPISGHVSLYWYRQALGQGPEFLTYFNYEAQQDKSGLPNDRFSAERPEGSISTLTIQRTEQRDSAMYRCASSLFLDGANTGELFFGEGSRLTVL.

The chain carries TRBV4-3 and TRBJ1-4, with D unresolved. CDR3 length equals 16 residues. Germline V CDR1 and CDR2: LGHNA, YSLEER. V gave up 2 bases and J gave up 8 bases, with 18 bases separating them. The CDR3 sequence is CASSQRLIGRGEKLFF. Here the CDR3 DNA reads TGCGCCAGCAGCCAACGCCTAATCGGTCGCGGGGAAAAACTGTTTTTT.

This clone was recorded a few times. This chain uses TRBV3-1 (or the pseudogene TRBV3-2) with TRBJ2-3, with 8 bases aligning to TRBD2. The V and J ends lost 0 bases and 2 bases, in that order; junction bases with no gene match: 16. Per the germline V gene, CDR1 is LGHDT and CDR2 is YNNKEL (reference sequence). The CDR3 length is 20 residues. The CDR3 bases are TGTGCCAGCAGCCAAGATGAAAGGTGGTTCGCGGGGGGATACACAGATACGCAGTATTTT. Amino acid sequence: CASSQDERWFAGGYTDTQYF.

This sequence joins TRBV18 and TRBJ1-1; possibly TRBD1 for D (5 bases). The germline V and J ends were trimmed by 2 bases and 1 base, with 11 bases remaining between them. Per germline, CDR1 KGHSH and CDR2 LQKENI. The CDR3 has 15 residues. Written as DNA, the CDR3 is TGTGCCAGCTCACCAAGTGGGGGGAAGAACACTGAAGCTTTCTTT. Its protein is CASSPSGGKNTEAFF.

This sequence joins TRBV18 and TRBJ2-1, with D possibly TRBD1 on 6 matching bases. The germline V and J ends were trimmed by 3 bases and 5 bases, with 11 bases remaining between them. Germline CDR1 and CDR2: KGHSH and LQKENI. CDR3 size: 14 residues. The DNA of the CDR3 is TGTGCCAGCTCACCTCAGGGGACCCACAATGAGCAGTTCTTC. It encodes CASSPQGTHNEQFF.

The rearrangement uses TRBV30 and TRBJ1-1; D unclear. Trimming pared 0 bases from V and 12 bases from J, leaving 17 bases between. The germline CDR1 and CDR2 sequences are GTSNPN and SVGIG (reference sequence). The CDR3 sequence is 13 residues long. CDR3 DNA sequence: TGTGCCTGGAGTGTACAACCCGGAGGTGAGTCTTTCTTT. As protein: CAWSVQPGGESFF.

The chain joins TRBV2 to TRBJ1-1, with D possibly TRBD1 on 6 matching bases. Germline V gives CDR1 SNHLY, CDR2 FYNNEI. The V end was cut by 0 bases, the J end by 5 bases, with 13 bases between. CDR3 size: 15 residues. CDR3 nucleotides: TGTGCCAGCAGTGAAGCGGGGGGGCGAGGGACTGAAGCTTTCTTT. Protein product: CASSEAGGRGTEAFF.

V and J are TRBV27 and TRBJ1-4; D not certain. Germline lookup yields CDR1 MNHEY and CDR2 SMNVEV (reference sequence). The CDR3 has 16 amino acids. Trimming pared 5 bases from V and 1 base from J, leaving 14 bases between. CDR3: CASSPDWGGTNEKLFF. The CDR3 DNA follows: TGTGCCAGCAGTCCCGACTGGGGAGGAACTAATGAAAAACTGTTTTTT. Variable domain in full (rest from reference TRBV27 and TRBJ1-4): EAQVTQNPRYLITVTGKKLTVTCSQNMNHEYMSWYRQDPGLGLRQIYYSMNVEVTDKGDVPEGYKVSRKEKRNFPLILESPSPNQTSLYFCASSPDWGGTNEKLFFGSGTQLSVL.

V gene TRBV7-9 combines with J gene TRBJ2-2, with D uncertain. The germline CDR1 and CDR2 sequences are SEHNR and FQNEAQ (reference sequence). The CDR3 runs to 13 residues. Trimming removed 4 bases at V and 4 bases at J, with 7 bases between. Here the CDR3 reads CASSSSSTGELFF. CDR3 DNA: TGTGCCAGCAGCTCGTCTAGCACCGGGGAGCTGTTTTTT.

This clone was seen only a few times. V gene TRBV6-5 combines with J gene TRBJ2-7; no reliable D call. V was cut by 4 bases and J by 0 bases, with 13 bases left in between. The germline CDR1 and CDR2 sequences are MNHEY and SVGAGI. The CDR3 runs 15 residues. The CDR3 DNA reads TGTGCCAGCAGTTCTTCTCGACTGAGCTCCTACGAGCAGTACTTC. It encodes CASSSSRLSSYEQYF.

This clone showed up just once. The chain has TRBV18 and TRBJ1-6; D gene ambiguous. CDR1 is KGHSH, CDR2 LQKENI, per germline. The CDR3 length is 15 residues. V lost 5 bases to trimming and J lost 6 bases, with 14 bases between them. CDR3 in amino acids: CASSSAAESNSPLHF. The CDR3 DNA is TGTGCCAGCTCATCCGCCGCAGAATCTAATTCACCCCTCCACTTT.

The chain couples TRBV11-2 to TRBJ2-7; 11 nucleotides align to TRBD2. The CDR3 covers 17 residues. The J segment lost 0 bases and the V segment lost 5 bases, leaving 9 bases of the junction unmatched. Germline V gene sequence: CDR1 SGHAT, CDR2 FQNNGV. The CDR3, as DNA: TGTGCCAGCAGCCCTAAGGGACTAGCGGTTCTCTCCTACGAGCAGTACTTC. This sequence encodes CASSPKGLAVLSYEQYF.

This chain connects TRBV7-9 to TRBJ2-5, with 7 nucleotides matching TRBD1. The germline CDR1 and CDR2 sequences are SEHNR and FQNEAQ (reference sequence). The CDR3 consists of 14 residues. V shed 2 bases and J 4 bases; nucleotides not matched to a gene: 4. CDR3 DNA sequence: TGTGCCAGCAGCTTATCGCAGGGGGTAGAGACCCAGTACTTC. Translation gives CASSLSQGVETQYF.

A few counts support this clone. This chain joins TRBV2 and TRBJ2-7; 10 positions agree with TRBD1. The CDR3 runs to 15 residues. Germline CDR1 is SNHLY and CDR2 is FYNNEI. V dropped 8 bases and J dropped 3; count of bases not matched to a gene: 10. Here the CDR3 reads CASRRSGTGDYEQYF. The CDR3 DNA follows: TGTGCCAGCCGGAGGTCCGGGACAGGGGACTACGAGCAGTACTTC. The complete variable domain, with remaining parts taken from reference TRBV2 and TRBJ2-7, reads EPEVTQTPSHQVTQMGQEVILRCVPISNHLYFYWYRQILGQKVEFLVSFYNNEISEKSEIFDDQFSVERPDGSNFTLKIRSTKLEDSAMYFCASRRSGTGDYEQYFGPGTRLTVT.

The rearrangement joins TRBV3-1 (or the pseudogene TRBV3-2) to TRBJ1-4, with D possibly being TRBD1 (5 bases). V was cut by 1 base and J by 5 bases, with 5 bases left in between. CDR3 length: 13 residues. In germline, CDR1 is LGHDT, CDR2 YNNKEL (reference sequence). Here the CDR3 reads CASSQGTNEKLFF. The CDR3 DNA reads TGTGCCAGCAGCCAAGGGACAAATGAAAAACTGTTTTTT.

In this sample, this clone turned up many times. The V and J genes are TRBV5-4 and TRBJ2-2; TRBD2 aligns across 15 bases. Germline CDR1 SGHNT, CDR2 YYREEE (reference sequence). The length of the CDR3 is 17 residues. J gave up 1 base and V 5 bases, and 3 bases lay outside the gene matches. Here the CDR3 DNA reads TGTGCCAGCAGGGCGGGACTAGCGGGAGGGAACACCGGGGAGCTGTTTTTT. It translates to CASRAGLAGGNTGELFF.

J is TRBJ1-4 and V is TRBV2, with 9 bases that match TRBD1. Unmatched junction bases numbered 4, after V lost 2 bases and J lost 6 bases. CDR1 SNHLY and CDR2 FYNNEI come from the germline V gene. This CDR3 spans 15 amino acids. For the CDR3, the DNA is TGTGCCAGCAGTGAAACAGGGGGCGGACATGAAAAACTGTTTTTT. It codes for CASSETGGGHEKLFF.

The chain is built from TRBV19 and TRBJ1-6; 7 bases agree with TRBD1. In germline, CDR1 is LNHDA, CDR2 SQIVND (reference sequence). Trimming at V came to 7 bases and at J to 7 bases, leaving 4 bases not matched to a gene. This CDR3 has 13 amino acids. The chain's CDR3 is CASNPQGNSPLHF. Here the CDR3 DNA reads TGTGCCAGTAACCCACAGGGGAATTCACCCCTCCACTTT.

This chain uses TRBV19 with TRBJ1-3; TRBD1 agrees at 7 bases. Trimming at V came to 5 bases and at J to 7 bases, leaving 11 bases not matched to a gene. The CDR3 runs 15 residues. Germline CDR1 and CDR2: LNHDA and SQIVND (reference sequence). The CDR3: CASSEGTANLNTIYF. The DNA for the CDR3 is TGTGCCAGTAGTGAGGGGACAGCCAACCTGAACACCATATATTTT. Full variable domain (remainder filled in from reference TRBV19 and TRBJ1-3): DGGITQSPKYLFRKEGQNVTLSCEQNLNHDAMYWYRQDPGQGLRLIYYSQIVNDFQKGDIAEGYSVSREKKESFPLTVTSAQKNPTAFYLCASSEGTANLNTIYFGEGSWLTVV.

The sample holds one count of this clone. This chain connects TRBV5-1 to TRBJ1-4; 8 nucleotides line up with TRBD1. Looked up from germline, CDR1 is SGHRS and CDR2 is YFSETQ. The V and J ends lost 4 bases and 7 bases, in that order; junction bases with no gene match: 12. The CDR3 has 16 amino acids. The CDR3 region is CASSLNGQGEGEKLFF. CDR3 coding DNA: TGCGCCAGCAGCCTAAACGGACAGGGCGAGGGTGAAAAACTGTTTTTT. Looking up the rest from reference TRBV5-1 and TRBJ1-4 gives the full variable domain: KAGVTQTPRYLIKTRGQQVTLSCSPISGHRSVSWYQQTPGQGLQFLFEYFSETQRNKGNFPGRFSGRQFSNSRSEMNVSTLELGDSALYLCASSLNGQGEGEKLFFGSGTQLSVL.

The V call is TRBV10-3, the J call TRBJ2-7; 8 bases are shared with TRBD1. Per germline, CDR1 ENHRY and CDR2 SYGVKD. V lost 8 bases and J lost 3; bases outside the gene matches: 12. CDR3 size: 15 residues. CDR3 in DNA: TGTGCCATCGGTGGGCAGGGGGCCGATTTCTACGAGCAGTACTTC. Translation gives CAIGGQGADFYEQYF.

The chain links TRBV12-3 or TRBV12-4 to TRBJ1-3; D ambiguous. This CDR3 spans 13 amino acids. Trimming took off 0 bases at V and 4 bases at J, with 4 bases between the two ends. CDR3 bases: TGTGCCAGCAGTTTAGCGGCAGGAAACACCATATATTTT. Its protein is CASSLAAGNTIYF.

The rearrangement uses TRBV19 and TRBJ1-5; 9 bases line up with TRBD1. J gave up 1 base and V 9 bases, and 10 bases lay outside the gene matches. Germline assignment: CDR1 LNHDA and CDR2 SQIVND (reference sequence). The CDR3 loop spans 16 amino acids. CDR3 loop: CASTGPGQGSNQPQHF. CDR3 nucleotides: TGTGCCAGCACCGGACCGGGACAGGGAAGCAATCAGCCCCAGCATTTT.

The chain joins TRBV4-3 to TRBJ2-2, with D perhaps TRBD2 (5 bases). The V and J ends lost 0 bases and 7 bases respectively, with 12 bases between them. The CDR3 extends over 15 amino acids. Germline lookup yields CDR1 LGHNA and CDR2 YSLEER. In nucleotides, the CDR3 is TGCGCCAGCAGCCAAGAAGCCGGGGAGATCGGGGAGCTGTTTTTT. As protein: CASSQEAGEIGELFF.

The CDR3 bases are TGTGCCAGCAGCTTAGCGCGTAGCGGGAGGTTCTCCTACGAGCAGTACTTC. Translation gives CASSLARSGRFSYEQYF. The gene calls are TRBV7-2 and TRBJ2-7; 10 bases are shared with TRBD2. The V gene end was trimmed by 0 bases and the J gene end by 0 bases; junction bases not matched to a gene: 5. This CDR3 is 17 amino acids long. The germline CDR1 and CDR2 sequences are SGHTA and FQGNSA.

V gene TRBV3-1 (or the pseudogene TRBV3-2) combines with J gene TRBJ1-1; TRBD1 aligns across 9 bases. The germline V gene has CDR1 LGHDT and CDR2 YNNKEL (reference sequence). V gave up 1 base and J gave up 2 bases; unmatched junction bases: 8. This CDR3 is 17 amino acids long. The CDR3 DNA is TGTGCCAGCAGCCAAGTTTTCCACAGGGGGCGCAACACTGAAGCTTTCTTT. This codes for CASSQVFHRGRNTEAFF.

The genes are TRBV11-2 and TRBJ2-3, with TRBD2 matching over 12 bases. CDR1 and CDR2 from the germline V gene are SGHAT and FQNNGV. CDR3 length equals 16 residues. V dropped 3 bases and J dropped 1; count of bases not matched to a gene: 2. The CDR3 protein is CASSLTSGSGTDTQYF. The CDR3 DNA reads TGTGCCAGCAGCTTGACTAGCGGGAGTGGCACAGATACGCAGTATTTT. The entire variable domain, with the rest obtained from reference TRBV11-2 and TRBJ2-3, is as follows: EAGVAQSPRYKIIEKRQSVAFWCNPISGHATLYWYQQILGQGPKLLIQFQNNGVVDDSQLPKDRFSAERLKGVDSTLKIQPAKLEDSAVYLCASSLTSGSGTDTQYFGPGTRLTVL.